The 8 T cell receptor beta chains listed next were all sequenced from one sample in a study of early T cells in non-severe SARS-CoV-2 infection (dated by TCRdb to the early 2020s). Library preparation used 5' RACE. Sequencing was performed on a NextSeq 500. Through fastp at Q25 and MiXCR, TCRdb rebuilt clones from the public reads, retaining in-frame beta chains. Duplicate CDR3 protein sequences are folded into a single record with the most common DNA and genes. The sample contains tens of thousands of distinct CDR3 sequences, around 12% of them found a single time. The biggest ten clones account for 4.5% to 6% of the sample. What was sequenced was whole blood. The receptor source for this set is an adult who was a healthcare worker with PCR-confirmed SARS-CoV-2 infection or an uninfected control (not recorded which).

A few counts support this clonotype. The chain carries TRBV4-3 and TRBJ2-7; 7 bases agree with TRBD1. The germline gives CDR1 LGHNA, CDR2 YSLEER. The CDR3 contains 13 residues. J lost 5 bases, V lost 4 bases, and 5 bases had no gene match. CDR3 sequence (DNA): TGCGCCAGCAGCCGAACGACAGGGAACGAGCAGTACTTC. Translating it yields CASSRTTGNEQYF.

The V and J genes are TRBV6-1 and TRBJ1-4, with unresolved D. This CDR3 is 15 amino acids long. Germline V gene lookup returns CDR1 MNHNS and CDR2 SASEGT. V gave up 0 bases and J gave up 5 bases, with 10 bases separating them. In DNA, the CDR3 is TGTGCCAGCAGTGAAGCCCGGTTGGGGAATGAAAAACTGTTTTTT. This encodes CASSEARLGNEKLFF.

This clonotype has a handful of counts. In DNA form, the CDR3 reads TGTGCCAGCAGTAGCCTGATAGTGCAGTACTTC. Translating it yields CASSSLIVQYF. This chain uses TRBV7-2 with TRBJ2-7; D unclear. This CDR3 has 11 residues. The V gene lost 6 bases and the J gene lost 9 bases, with 12 bases spanning the gap. Germline-derived CDR1 and CDR2 are SGHTA and FQGNSA.

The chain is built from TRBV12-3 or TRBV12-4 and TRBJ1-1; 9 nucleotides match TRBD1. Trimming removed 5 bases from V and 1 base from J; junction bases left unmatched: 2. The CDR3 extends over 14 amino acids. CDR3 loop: CASSTGQGNTEAFF. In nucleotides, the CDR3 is TGTGCCAGCAGTACGGGACAGGGGAACACTGAAGCTTTCTTT.

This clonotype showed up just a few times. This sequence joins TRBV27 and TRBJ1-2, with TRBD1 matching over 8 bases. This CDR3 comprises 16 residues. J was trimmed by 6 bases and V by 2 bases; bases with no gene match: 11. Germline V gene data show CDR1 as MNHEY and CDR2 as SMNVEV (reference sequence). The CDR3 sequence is CASSLRAGGGENGYTF. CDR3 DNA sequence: TGTGCCAGCAGTTTACGGGCAGGGGGCGGGGAGAATGGCTACACCTTC.

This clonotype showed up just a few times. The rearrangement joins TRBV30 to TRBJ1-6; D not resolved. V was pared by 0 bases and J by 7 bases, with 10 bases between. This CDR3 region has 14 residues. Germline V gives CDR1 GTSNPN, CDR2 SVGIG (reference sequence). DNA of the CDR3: TGTGCCTGGAGTGTTCAGCCGGGGAATTCACCCCTCCACTTT. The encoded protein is CAWSVQPGNSPLHF.

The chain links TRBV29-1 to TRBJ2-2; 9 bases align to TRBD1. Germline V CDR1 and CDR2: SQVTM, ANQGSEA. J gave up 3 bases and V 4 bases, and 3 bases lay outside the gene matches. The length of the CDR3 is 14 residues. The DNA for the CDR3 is TGCAGCGTTGTGGGACAGGGTTACACCGGGGAGCTGTTTTTT. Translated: CSVVGQGYTGELFF.

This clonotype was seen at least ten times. In DNA form, the CDR3 reads TGTGCCAGCAGAATCTCCGACAGGGGGCATTACGAGCAGTACTTC. It is translated as CASRISDRGHYEQYF. The V call is TRBV6-5, the J call TRBJ2-7; 10 bases line up with TRBD1. The V gene's germline CDR1 is MNHEY and CDR2 SVGAGI. Trimming at V came to 6 bases and at J to 4 bases, leaving 9 bases not matched to a gene. The CDR3 contains 15 residues.